A selection of T cell receptor beta chains follows, all from one sample in a study of cytomegalovirus exposure and HLA in healthy donors. Assay used: immunoSEQ multiplex PCR; TCRdb lists only in-frame clones, some missing. The table includes 190,000 or so clones, 80% to 85% detected once. Sample: PBMCs. The receptors were gathered from a woman between 18 and 29 years old in good health and CMV-seropositive. The CDR3 runs from the conserved cysteine through the conserved F or W.

v_gene: TRBV18
j_gene: TRBJ2-1
CDR3aa: CASVNGGADSHEQFF

v_gene: TRBV27
j_gene: TRBJ2-3
CDR3aa: CASSPSGGRGTDTQYF

v_gene: TRBV2
j_gene: TRBJ2-3
CDR3aa: CATREQGTNTDTQYF

v_gene: TRBV4-2
j_gene: TRBJ2-6
CDR3aa: CASSQDGLAGSGANVLTF

v_gene: TRBV5-1
j_gene: TRBJ2-5
CDR3aa: CASSLFAGGSETQYF

v_gene: TRBV5-1
j_gene: TRBJ2-7
CDR3aa: CASSSTGSSYEQYF

v_gene: TRBV7-9
j_gene: TRBJ2-1
CDR3aa: CASSPHYNEQFF

v_gene: TRBV6-1
j_gene: TRBJ2-5
CDR3aa: CASNPGQRAETQYF

v_gene: TRBV5-1
j_gene: TRBJ2-5
CDR3aa: CASRPAGGPQETQYF

v_gene: TRBV4-3
j_gene: TRBJ1-4
CDR3aa: CASSQGVNEKLFF

v_gene: TRBV27
j_gene: TRBJ2-6
CDR3aa: CASGRFIGSANVLTF

v_gene: TRBV5-1
j_gene: TRBJ1-1
CDR3aa: CASSLGGLNTEAFF

v_gene: TRBV5-1
j_gene: TRBJ1-1
CDR3aa: CASSRGPGQNTEAFF

v_gene: TRBV19
j_gene: TRBJ1-2
CDR3aa: CASSILSGTYGYTF

v_gene: TRBV2
j_gene: TRBJ1-5
CDR3aa: CASSRRDRGPQPQHF

v_gene: TRBV7-8
j_gene: TRBJ1-2
CDR3aa: CASSIAGGFYGYTF

v_gene: TRBV2
j_gene: TRBJ1-1
CDR3aa: CASSPSGTGLTEAFF

v_gene: TRBV15
j_gene: TRBJ1-3
CDR3aa: CATSRDGRGQVRVNTIYF

v_gene: TRBV5-5
j_gene: TRBJ2-5
CDR3aa: CASSFRLAGGQETQYF

v_gene: TRBV9
j_gene: TRBJ2-1
CDR3aa: CASSVSLSNEQFF

v_gene: TRBV6-5
j_gene: TRBJ1-4
CDR3aa: CASSRQGAGEKLFF

v_gene: TRBV9
j_gene: TRBJ2-7
CDR3aa: CASSVVPSSYEQYF

v_gene: TRBV5-4
j_gene: TRBJ2-3
CDR3aa: CASSSPQLPDTQYF

v_gene: TRBV23-1
j_gene: TRBJ1-1
CDR3aa: CASSQCRGANTEAFF

v_gene: TRBV5-8
j_gene: TRBJ1-2
CDR3aa: CASRRLGQGVVGYTF

v_gene: TRBV5-4
j_gene: TRBJ2-2
CDR3aa: CASSHRTRTSGELFF

v_gene: TRBV9
j_gene: TRBJ2-5
CDR3aa: CASSVGGAPETQYF

v_gene: TRBV7-8
j_gene: TRBJ2-3
CDR3aa: CASSKNSGSTDTQYF

v_gene: TRBV2
j_gene: TRBJ1-1
CDR3aa: CASSGQGTITEAFF

v_gene: TRBV10-3
j_gene: TRBJ2-5
CDR3aa: CATGVEETQYF

v_gene: TRBV5-4
j_gene: TRBJ1-3
CDR3aa: CASSLGGSSGNTIYF

v_gene: TRBV5-3
j_gene: TRBJ2-1
CDR3aa: CARSDSGQGNNEQFF

v_gene: TRBV4-3
j_gene: TRBJ2-3
CDR3aa: CASSQDLYRGLRDTQYF

v_gene: TRBV7-3
j_gene: TRBJ2-2
CDR3aa: CASSLTLVDTGELFF

v_gene: TRBV6-1
j_gene: TRBJ1-5
CDR3aa: CASSLAGTQHF

v_gene: TRBV25-1
j_gene: TRBJ2-3
CDR3aa: CASSSSGGADTQYF

v_gene: TRBV15
j_gene: TRBJ2-7
CDR3aa: CATSRDRVREQYF

v_gene: TRBV4-1
j_gene: TRBJ1-4
CDR3aa: CASGPPNEKLFF

v_gene: TRBV7-9
j_gene: TRBJ1-2
CDR3aa: CASSQDRGNYGYTF

v_gene: TRBV28
j_gene: TRBJ2-1
CDR3aa: CASSLAGGSYNEQFF

v_gene: TRBV7-8
j_gene: TRBJ1-1
CDR3aa: CASSPRGFGTGDENTEAFF

v_gene: TRBV14
j_gene: TRBJ1-2
CDR3aa: CASSQVTGTGYTF

v_gene: TRBV19
j_gene: TRBJ2-2
CDR3aa: CASSRGRYTGELFF

v_gene: TRBV28
j_gene: TRBJ1-2
CDR3aa: CASSSHQLYYGYTF

v_gene: TRBV10-3
j_gene: TRBJ2-1
CDR3aa: CAISRDRYNEQFF

v_gene: TRBV7-2
j_gene: TRBJ1-2
CDR3aa: CASSATGVYGYTF

v_gene: TRBV6-5
j_gene: TRBJ1-1
CDR3aa: CASSRDRVSYTEAFF

v_gene: TRBV7-3
j_gene: TRBJ2-3
CDR3aa: CASSLGLAGSTDTQYF

v_gene: TRBV6-1
j_gene: TRBJ2-3
CDR3aa: CASAPLAGGTDTQYF

v_gene: TRBV28
j_gene: TRBJ2-5
CDR3aa: CASSLGGKETQYF

v_gene: TRBV2
j_gene: TRBJ1-3
CDR3aa: CASSGRIGTTSGNTIYF

v_gene: TRBV5-1
j_gene: TRBJ2-1
CDR3aa: CASSLGRGYEQFF

v_gene: TRBV10-3
j_gene: TRBJ1-2
CDR3aa: CAISVDRENGYTF

v_gene: TRBV5-1
j_gene: TRBJ1-4
CDR3aa: CASSITGERNEKLFF

v_gene: TRBV27
j_gene: TRBJ1-1
CDR3aa: CATHTRENTEAFF

v_gene: TRBV7-2
j_gene: TRBJ1-6
CDR3aa: CASSLDRSSNSPLHF

v_gene: TRBV19
j_gene: TRBJ2-4
CDR3aa: CASSLTHTPSLAGGAKNIQYF

v_gene: TRBV2
j_gene: TRBJ2-5
CDR3aa: CATRTEETQYF

v_gene: TRBV5-5
j_gene: TRBJ2-3
CDR3aa: CASSAQQGDTQYF